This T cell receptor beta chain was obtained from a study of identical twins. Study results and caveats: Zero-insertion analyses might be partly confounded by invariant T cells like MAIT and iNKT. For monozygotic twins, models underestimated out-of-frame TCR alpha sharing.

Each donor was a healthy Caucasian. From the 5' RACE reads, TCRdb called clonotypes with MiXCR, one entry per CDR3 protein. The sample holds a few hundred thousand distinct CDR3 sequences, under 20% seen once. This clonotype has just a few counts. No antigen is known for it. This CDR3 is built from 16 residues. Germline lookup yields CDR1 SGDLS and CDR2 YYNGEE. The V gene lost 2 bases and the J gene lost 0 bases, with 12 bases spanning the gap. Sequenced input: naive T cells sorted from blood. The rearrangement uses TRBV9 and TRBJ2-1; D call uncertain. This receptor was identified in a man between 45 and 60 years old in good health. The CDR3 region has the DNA TGTGCCAGCAGCGTTTCCCAACCAAGCTCCTACAATGAGCAGTTCTTC. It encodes CASSVSQPSSYNEQFF.